This TCR beta chain was recovered during a study of control samples from healthy donors and cancer patients. CDR3 length: 16 amino acids. CDR1 and CDR2 (germline): LGHDT, YNNKEL (reference sequence). Trimming took 5 bases from V and 3 from J; bases not matched to a gene: 5. Generated by immunoSEQ multiplex PCR, the TCRdb table keeps only in-frame clones and is missing some. The sample consists of tens of thousands of clones, approximately 84% of them appearing once. This clone has only a few counts. The receptor's source is a man aged 65-85 years with lung cancer. This chain connects TRBV3-1 (or the pseudogene TRBV3-2) to TRBJ2-2, with 11 positions matching TRBD2. The sequencing input was PBMCs. CDR3 sequence: CASSKLAGADTGELFF. DNA of the CDR3: TGTGCCAGCAGCAAACTAGCGGGGGCGGACACCGGGGAGCTGTTTTTT.